This T cell receptor (beta chain) was captured by sequencing in a study of response to subunit inactivated influenza vaccine. Overall study findings and caveats: Each seasonal influenza vaccination, the authors suggested, recruits few new T cells.

TCRdb independently ran MiXCR on the RT-PCR reads; one entry per CDR3 protein. The sample carries approximately 200,000 distinct CDR3 sequences, about an eighth recorded once. The sample holds many counts of this clonotype. Its antigen is not known. The CDR3 loop spans 13 amino acids. Germline V gene data show CDR1 as SQVTM and CDR2 as ANQGSEA. The germline V and J ends were trimmed by 0 bases and 1 base, with 3 bases remaining between them. J is TRBJ2-2 and V is TRBV29-1; D is ambiguous. The receptor was derived from a man between 50 and 59 years old who received an inactivated influenza vaccine. The sequences come from CD8+ T cells sorted from PBMCs, collected around 5 days after vaccination. For the CDR3, the DNA is TGCAGCGTTGAAGAGGAGAACACCGGGGAGCTGTTTTTT. Translated: CSVEEENTGELFF.